This T cell receptor (beta chain) is drawn from a study of T cells in Graves' hyperthyroidism and ophthalmopathy. This clonotype was recorded at least ten times. The CDR3 contains 16 residues. J lost 4 bases, V lost 2 bases, and 8 bases had no gene match. Per germline, CDR1 SGHVS and CDR2 FQNEAQ. Template material for amplifying TCR beta CDR3 regions consisted of RNA transcripts. The HTBI primer set was used in a first-round RT-PCR of the TCR CDR3. TCRdb re-analysed the multiplex PCR reads in MiXCR, keeping a single row per CDR3 protein. The sample contains hundreds of thousands of distinct CDR3 sequences, about 14% of which appear only once.

This receptor was taken from a woman between 35 and 50 years old with Graves' ophthalmopathy. The chain couples TRBV7-8 to TRBJ2-5; 9 bases are a match to TRBD1. The sequencing input was blood. CDR3 nucleotides: TGTGCCAGCAGCTTATGGGGACTGGACAGGGGAGAGACCCAGTACTTC. It specifies CASSLWGLDRGETQYF.